The T cell receptor (beta chain) described here comes from a study of sequential checkpoint blockade in melanoma. Regarding the study as a whole: Rising tumor T-cell fraction and clonality meant about 30 times likelier benefit.

As concerns this clone: Its antigen is as yet unknown.

The treatment denotes: randomized to nivolumab then ipilimumab (arm A) or the reverse (arm B). TCRdb's table, derived via immunoSEQ multiplex PCR, lists solely in-frame clones and lacks some. In the table there are a few thousand clones, roughly 28% of which are singletons. Trimming cost V 5 bases and J 2 bases, with 16 bases left between them. CDR1 is LNHNV, CDR2 YYDKDF, per germline (reference sequence). This CDR3 spans 16 amino acids. The specimen was tumor tissue (inferred from file names), collected from a patient given nivolumab and ipilimumab in sequence. This sequence originates from a human donor with melanoma. The gene calls are TRBV15 and TRBJ2-1; D may be TRBD2 (5 bases). The CDR3 sequence: CATSRPLAEAYNEQFF. The CDR3, as DNA: TGTGCCACCAGCCGACCCTTGGCGGAGGCCTACAATGAGCAGTTCTTC.